Shown below are 26 T cell receptor beta chains from a single sample sequenced in a study of shared clonotypes between healthy human individuals. The protocol was immunoSEQ multiplex PCR, while the TCRdb copy is restricted to in-frame clones and leaves out a portion. The sample lists approximately 1.4 million clones; nearly 99% were seen once. The sequenced sample consisted of naive CD4+ T cells sorted from blood. Indicated subset: CD45RA+ positively selected. Receptors originate from a man between 25 and 39 years old in good health.

This clone was picked up one time. This chain links TRBV7-9 with TRBJ2-7, with 11 bases fitting TRBD1. Germline CDR1 reads SEHNR; CDR2 reads FQNEAQ (reference sequence). CDR3 size: 16 residues. After removal of 2 bases from V and 3 bases from J, the junction contained 6 bases not matched to a gene. The CDR3 DNA reads as TGTGCCAGCAGCTTACACCGGGACAGGGGGAGCTACGAGCAGTACTTC. This encodes CASSLHRDRGSYEQYF.

The chain joins TRBV5-1 to TRBJ2-2; D is unclear. Trimming removed 3 bases from V and 2 bases from J, with 11 bases in between. CDR1 and CDR2 (germline): SGHRS, YFSETQ. This CDR3 comprises 15 residues. CDR3 protein: CASSSEPLNTGELFF. CDR3 DNA: TGCGCCAGCAGCTCTGAGCCCCTTAACACCGGGGAGCTGTTTTTT.

This clone came up once. This rearrangement joins TRBV4-1 to TRBJ2-7; D is unclear. The V end was cut by 2 bases, the J end by 2 bases, with 10 bases between. The CDR3 length is 14 residues. Germline V gives CDR1 MGHRA, CDR2 YSYEKL. CDR3 in DNA: TGCGCCAGCAGCCAACCTGGGAAAGCCTACGAGCAGTACTTC. It codes for CASSQPGKAYEQYF.

V and J are TRBV28 and TRBJ2-5, with 9 nucleotides matching TRBD2. With V trimmed by 2 bases and J by 3 bases, 4 bases remained unmatched. The CDR3 has 15 residues. Germline V gives CDR1 MDHEN, CDR2 SYDVKM. The chain's CDR3 is CASSLGASGKETQYF. The CDR3 region has the DNA TGTGCCAGCAGTTTAGGGGCTAGCGGGAAAGAGACCCAGTACTTC.

The V and J genes are TRBV5-4 and TRBJ2-2; no firm D call. V lost 0 bases and J 1 base, leaving 10 bases between the germline ends. Germline assignment: CDR1 SGHNT and CDR2 YYREEE (reference sequence). This CDR3 has 16 amino acids. The DNA for the CDR3 is TGTGCCAGCAGCTTGGCTGGACCGAAGAACACCGGGGAGCTGTTTTTT. This encodes CASSLAGPKNTGELFF. The full variable domain, rest sourced from reference TRBV5-4 and TRBJ2-2, is ETGVTQSPTHLIKTRGQQVTLRCSSQSGHNTVSWYQQALGQGPQFIFQYYREEENGRGNFPPRFSGLQFPNYSSELNVNALELDDSALYLCASSLAGPKNTGELFFGEGSRLTVL.

The chain is built from TRBV6-1 and TRBJ2-3, with D hard to call. CDR3 length: 15 amino acids. V was shortened by 5 bases and J by 1 base, with 13 bases between the two germline ends. CDR1 MNHNS and CDR2 SASEGT come from the germline V gene. The CDR3 nucleotides read TGTGCCAGCAGTTTATCGGCCCCGGGCACAGATACGCAGTATTTT. Its translation: CASSLSAPGTDTQYF.

V gene TRBV7-2 combines with J gene TRBJ2-1; D is perhaps TRBD2 (6 bases). This CDR3 is 13 amino acids long. V was cut by 3 bases and J by 5 bases, with 8 bases left in between. Looked up from germline, CDR1 is SGHTA and CDR2 is FQGNSA. The CDR3 nucleotides read TGTGCCAGCAGCTTCGGAGGGAACAATGAGCAGTTCTTC. This codes for CASSFGGNNEQFF.

CDR3 sequence: CASSEAWLVVYNEQFF. The CDR3 nucleotides are TGTGCCAGCAGTGAAGCTTGGCTAGTCGTCTACAATGAGCAGTTCTTC. The V and J genes are TRBV6-1 and TRBJ2-1; the D is unclear. Germline assignment: CDR1 MNHNS and CDR2 SASEGT. The CDR3 contains 16 residues. V lost 0 bases to trimming and J lost 3 bases, with 12 bases between them.

J is TRBJ2-6 and V is TRBV9, with D uncertain. Germline V gene sequence: CDR1 SGDLS, CDR2 YYNGEE. V was pared by 3 bases and J by 4 bases, with 11 bases between. This CDR3 comprises 15 residues. CDR3 DNA: TGTGCCAGCAGCGCCCGTTCGGGCGGGGCCAACGTCCTGACTTTC. It codes for CASSARSGGANVLTF.

This clone was seen more than once but under ten times. The genes are TRBV11-2 and TRBJ1-1, with D perhaps matching TRBD1 (5 bases). Germline CDR1 reads SGHAT; CDR2 reads FQNNGV. The V end lost 6 bases, the J end lost 8 bases, and 16 bases lay between the germline ends. This CDR3 has 13 amino acids. The CDR3 DNA follows: TGTGCCAGCAGTTACAATTGGGGGTTCGAAGCTTTCTTT. This sequence encodes CASSYNWGFEAFF.

The J gene is TRBJ2-2, the V gene TRBV6-1; D is ambiguous. CDR1 and CDR2 from the germline V gene are MNHNS and SASEGT. V was pared by 6 bases and J by 0 bases, with 8 bases between. The CDR3 runs 14 residues. CDR3 DNA: TGTGCCAGCAGGTCCAGCCCGAACACCGGGGAGCTGTTTTTT. It specifies CASRSSPNTGELFF.

This chain joins TRBV18 and TRBJ2-5, with D possibly being TRBD1 (6 bases). V lost 3 bases, J lost 5 bases, and 16 bases lay in between. CDR3 length: 15 amino acids. Per germline, CDR1 KGHSH and CDR2 LQKENI. This chain's CDR3 is CASSPTRQGLETQYF. CDR3 in DNA: TGTGCCAGCTCACCTACCCGGCAGGGGCTGGAGACCCAGTACTTC.

The genes are TRBV11-3 and TRBJ2-7, with TRBD2 matching 11 bases. With 5 bases clipped from V and 2 bases from J, the junction kept 5 bases outside the gene matches. The germline gives CDR1 SGHNT, CDR2 YENEEA. The CDR3 is 15 amino acids. The CDR3 bases are TGTGCCAGCAGCGCGACTAGCGGGACCACCTACGAGCAGTACTTC. It specifies CASSATSGTTYEQYF.

The chain has TRBV29-1 and TRBJ2-3, with TRBD2 identical over 7 bases. CDR1 and CDR2 from the germline V gene are SQVTM and ANQGSEA. The CDR3 sequence is 14 residues long. Trimming removed 4 bases from V and 4 bases from J; junction bases left unmatched: 8. DNA for the CDR3: TGCAGCGTTGGGGTGGCGGGAGTGGCAGATACGCAGTATTTT. Protein: CSVGVAGVADTQYF.

In regard to this clone: Additional DNA sequences in this sample encode the identical CDR3. The rearrangement joins TRBV7-3 to TRBJ2-7; D perhaps matches TRBD2 (6 bases). The V and J ends lost 5 bases and 0 bases respectively, with 11 bases between them. CDR3 length: 14 residues. CDR1 SGHTA and CDR2 FQGTGA come from the germline V gene. The CDR3 sequence is CASSRDGSSYEQYF. CDR3 DNA sequence: TGTGCCAGCAGCCGCGACGGGAGCTCCTACGAGCAGTACTTC.

The chain uses TRBV18 and TRBJ2-3, with a tentative D call TRBD2 (5 bases). The CDR3 extends over 15 amino acids. Germline V CDR1 and CDR2: KGHSH, LQKENI. The germline V and J ends were trimmed by 5 bases and 1 base, with 13 bases remaining between them. The chain's CDR3 is CASSTQLVGTDTQYF. The CDR3 coding sequence is TGTGCCAGCTCAACTCAACTAGTGGGCACAGATACGCAGTATTTT.

This chain links TRBV2 with TRBJ2-5; possibly TRBD1 for D (5 bases). The CDR3 spans 12 residues. The germline CDR1 and CDR2 sequences are SNHLY and FYNNEI. V was pared by 5 bases and J by 5 bases, with 9 bases between. CDR3 residues: CASSIRVETQYF. The CDR3 DNA sequence: TGTGCCAGCAGTATCAGGGTTGAGACCCAGTACTTC.

The J gene is TRBJ2-7, the V gene TRBV7-3; 9 bases agree with TRBD1. The germline V gene has CDR1 SGHTA and CDR2 FQGTGA. The V and J ends lost 5 bases and 3 bases, in that order; junction bases with no gene match: 11. This CDR3 contains 16 residues. DNA for the CDR3: TGTGCCAGCAGCCCTCGGTCCGGGACAGGGATCTACGAGCAGTACTTC. Translation: CASSPRSGTGIYEQYF.

V usage is TRBV10-2 and J usage is TRBJ2-3; maybe TRBD2 (5 bases). The CDR3 is 15 residues long. Trimming took off 4 bases at V and 3 bases at J, with 14 bases between the two ends. The V gene's germline CDR1 is WSHSY and CDR2 SAAADI. CDR3 sequence (DNA): TGCGCCAGCAGTGCAGTAGCGAAGGTAACAGATACGCAGTATTTT. Amino acids: CASSAVAKVTDTQYF.

J is TRBJ1-4 and V is TRBV2, with TRBD1 identical over 7 bases. This CDR3 has 14 residues. Trimming removed 5 bases from V and 7 bases from J; junction bases left unmatched: 7. Germline-derived CDR1 and CDR2 are SNHLY and FYNNEI. For the CDR3, the DNA is TGTGCCAGCAGTCAGCAGGACAGGCGTGAAAAACTGTTTTTT. It translates to CASSQQDRREKLFF.

V usage is TRBV19 and J usage is TRBJ1-2; D is uncertain. The CDR3 covers 15 residues. The V gene lost 3 bases and the J gene lost 2 bases, with 13 bases spanning the gap. The germline V gene encodes CDR1 LNHDA and CDR2 SQIVND (reference sequence). Written as DNA, the CDR3 is TGTGCCAGTAGTATTGTATACAACCCAAACTATGGCTACACCTTC. Protein sequence: CASSIVYNPNYGYTF.

This chain uses TRBV2 with TRBJ1-1; the match to TRBD1 covers 7 bases. V lost 6 bases to trimming and J lost 6 bases; unmatched junction nucleotides: 10. This CDR3 region has 14 residues. Germline lookup yields CDR1 SNHLY and CDR2 FYNNEI. CDR3 coding DNA: TGTGCCAGCAGCTCCCAGGGGGGAGTTGCTGAAGCTTTCTTT. Its translation: CASSSQGGVAEAFF.

The genes are TRBV5-4 and TRBJ2-4, with 7 bases fitting TRBD1. The CDR3 is 14 residues long. Per the germline V gene, CDR1 is SGHNT and CDR2 is YYREEE (reference sequence). With V trimmed by 4 bases and J by 6 bases, 7 bases remained unmatched. CDR3 nucleotide sequence: TGTGCCAGCAGCAATGACAGGGCGGCAAACATTCAGTACTTC. Encoded protein: CASSNDRAANIQYF.

The chain uses TRBV4-1 and TRBJ2-1, with D maybe TRBD1 (6 bases). The CDR3 has 13 residues. Germline V gene sequence: CDR1 MGHRA, CDR2 YSYEKL. Trimming took off 4 bases at V and 9 bases at J, with 13 bases between the two ends. CDR3 nucleotides: TGCGCCAGCAGCCGAACAGGGAGCCCTGAGCAGTTCTTC. Translating it yields CASSRTGSPEQFF.

On this clone: Other DNA sequences from this sample encode an identical CDR3 as well. This chain joins TRBV28 and TRBJ2-7; a possible D gene is TRBD1 (5 bases). V lost 2 bases and J lost 3, with 11 bases in between. The V gene's germline CDR1 is MDHEN and CDR2 SYDVKM. The CDR3 spans 14 residues. This CDR3 reads CASSLRGRSYEQYF. The CDR3 DNA is TGTGCCAGCAGTTTAAGGGGCAGGAGCTACGAGCAGTACTTC.

The V call is TRBV11-3, the J call TRBJ1-1; 7 positions match TRBD1. V was pared by 5 bases and J by 4 bases, with 13 bases of the junction left unmatched. This CDR3 spans 16 amino acids. CDR1 is SGHNT, CDR2 YENEEA, per germline. CDR3: CASSLPLTGSGTEAFF. CDR3 bases: TGTGCCAGCAGCCTACCATTGACAGGGTCGGGCACTGAAGCTTTCTTT.